A single T cell receptor (beta chain) is shown here with its context. Its antigen is undetermined. The sample originates from a study of blood T cells in healthy people across ages. Study-wide results and caveats: Older age went with lower TCR beta diversity per million T cells, in a roughly linear way. Long-lived donors exceeded aged donors in naive CD4+ cells and diversity.

Samples had at least 7 million PBMCs isolated from them. The CDR3 spans 16 residues. CDR1 and CDR2 (germline): KGHDR, SFDVKD. Sample-barcoded 5' priming and a J-beta primer mix drove a second PCR of about 7 to 12 cycles. The yield of each sample was at least 2.5 million CDR3-containing paired-end reads. TCRdb ran MiXCR on the 5' RACE reads and lists one entry per CDR3 protein. The data show 1.5 million to 2 million distinct CDR3 sequences, about 49% seen once. Source material: blood. The clonotype was recovered from a woman between 40 and 55 years old in good health. This chain joins TRBV24-1 and TRBJ2-5; D possibly corresponds to TRBD1 (6 bases). Matching the DNA end better, TRBJ2-7 makes the J call doubtful. The chain's CDR3 is CATSANQGQGIHEQYF. For the CDR3, the DNA is TGTGCCACCAGTGCGAACCAGGGTCAGGGGATCCACGAGCAGTACTTC.